Presented here are 32 T cell receptor beta chains from one specimen sequenced in a study of glioma-infiltrating T cells. Amplification of TCR alpha and beta CDR3 regions from RNA used iRepertoire nested multiplex PCR. Via MiXCR, TCRdb re-called the multiplex PCR reads, giving one row per CDR3 protein. The table includes approximately 18,000 distinct CDR3 sequences, roughly 50% detected once. The sequencing input was glioma tissue, nonneoplastic brain tissue, or PBMCs (not recorded which). The source is a human donor with low-grade glioma or glioblastoma, undergoing nonglioma brain surgery, or in good health (not recorded which).

In this sample, this clonotype turned up once. V is TRBV18 and J is TRBJ2-7, with 11 positions matching TRBD1. Germline V gene sequence: CDR1 KGHSH, CDR2 LQKENI. The CDR3 consists of 14 residues. V trimming: 5 bases; J trimming: 6 bases; junction bases outside the gene matches: 6. The CDR3 sequence is CASSYGTGGIEQYF. CDR3 coding DNA: TGTGCCAGCTCATACGGGACAGGGGGTATCGAGCAGTACTTC.

This clonotype is labeled as medium-sized. V gene TRBV20-1 combines with J gene TRBJ2-7; 9 positions agree with TRBD2. Trimming removed 5 bases from V and 4 bases from J; junction bases left unmatched: 12. The CDR3 is made up of 15 amino acids. Germline-derived CDR1 and CDR2 are DFQATT and SNEGSKA (reference sequence). The CDR3 loop reads CSAPPTGLATYEQYF. The DNA of the CDR3 is TGCAGTGCTCCCCCGACCGGACTAGCGACATACGAGCAGTACTTC.

This chain uses TRBV20-1 with TRBJ1-1; 9 bases match TRBD1. Looked up from germline, CDR1 is DFQATT and CDR2 is SNEGSKA (reference sequence). The CDR3 is made up of 14 amino acids. V lost 6 bases to trimming and J lost 4 bases; unmatched junction nucleotides: 9. CDR3 in DNA: TGCAGTGCCGTCGGGGGACAGGGCACCACTGAAGCTTTCTTT. Translation: CSAVGGQGTTEAFF.

Within the sample, this clonotype is medium-sized. V and J are TRBV6-1 and TRBJ2-7; D not certain. CDR1 and CDR2 from the germline V gene are MNHNS and SASEGT. The germline V and J ends were trimmed by 5 bases and 2 bases, with 13 bases remaining between them. This CDR3 has 14 amino acids. The CDR3 region has the DNA TGTGCCAGCAGTTCGAAAGGGTTTGCCTACGAGCAGTACTTC. Its protein product is CASSSKGFAYEQYF.

This clonotype was seen a few times. The chain recombines TRBV6-1 with TRBJ1-5; tentative D call: TRBD1 (5 bases). V lost 7 bases and J lost 4, with 17 bases in between. This CDR3 has 15 residues. The V gene's germline CDR1 is MNHNS and CDR2 SASEGT. Written as DNA, the CDR3 is TGTGCCAGCACCAGAGACGGACAAAAAAATCAGCCCCAGCATTTT. Amino acids: CASTRDGQKNQPQHF.

The table lists this clonotype with many counts. V and J are TRBV28 and TRBJ2-7; D is undetermined. This CDR3 region has 10 residues. From germline, CDR1 is MDHEN and CDR2 SYDVKM. V was cut by 2 bases and J by 6 bases, with 2 bases left in between. CDR3 nucleotides: TGTGCCAGCAGTTTAAGCGAGCAGTACTTC. Protein product: CASSLSEQYF. Full variable domain (rest looked up from reference TRBV28 and TRBJ2-7): DVKVTQSSRYLVKRTGEKVFLECVQDMDHENMFWYRQDPGLGLRLIYFSYDVKMKEKGDIPEGYSVSREKKERFSLILESASTNQTSMYLCASSLSEQYFGPGTRLTVT.

The V gene is TRBV4-2, the J gene TRBJ2-5, with D perhaps matching TRBD2 (7 bases). Trimming shortened V by 0 bases and J by 7 bases, and 12 bases separated the two germline ends. CDR1 and CDR2 (germline): LGHNA, YNFKEQ. CDR3 length: 14 residues. This CDR3 reads CASSQDWGGGTQYF. CDR3 coding DNA: TGTGCCAGCAGCCAAGATTGGGGAGGGGGGACCCAGTACTTC.

This clonotype came up once. This sequence may be a read error, since a much larger clone differs from it by one base. The chain joins TRBV10-2 to TRBJ1-5, with 7 bases that match TRBD1. The CDR3 has 15 amino acids. Germline CDR1 is WSHSY and CDR2 is SAAADI. V shed 7 bases and J 5 bases; nucleotides not matched to a gene: 11. CDR3 residues: CASKRAGGSDQPQHF. CDR3 DNA sequence: TGCGCCAGCAAAAGGGCAGGGGGGTCGGATCAGCCCCAGCATTTT.

This chain uses TRBV6-5 with TRBJ1-3, with no clear D. The CDR3 contains 16 residues. V was cut by 2 bases and J by 0 bases, with 11 bases left in between. The germline V gene has CDR1 MNHEY and CDR2 SVGAGI. As DNA, the CDR3 is TGTGCCAGCAGTTACAGTTGGCAGTACTCTGGAAACACCATATATTTT. It codes for CASSYSWQYSGNTIYF.

This clonotype was detected many times. V and J are TRBV20-1 and TRBJ2-1; the D gene is possibly TRBD1 (6 bases). CDR1 and CDR2 (germline): DFQATT, SNEGSKA (reference sequence). The CDR3 covers 15 residues. V shed 3 bases and J shed 4 bases, with 16 bases lying between them. The CDR3, as DNA: TGCAGTGCTAGGCCCCTGGGGACACATTACAATGAGCAGTTCTTC. Translated: CSARPLGTHYNEQFF.

The J gene is TRBJ2-7, the V gene TRBV27; 7 bases map to TRBD1. The CDR3 spans 13 residues. Germline-derived CDR1 and CDR2 are MNHEY and SMNVEV (reference sequence). V trimming: 5 bases; J trimming: 4 bases; junction bases outside the gene matches: 5. CDR3 DNA: TGTGCCAGCAGTCGACAGGGCTCTTACGAGCAGTACTTC. Encoded protein: CASSRQGSYEQYF.

Concerning this clonotype itself: An end of the junction does not agree with germline; a read error may underlie this. V gene TRBV28 combines with J gene TRBJ2-7, with D maybe TRBD2 (5 bases). The germline V gene encodes CDR1 MDHEN and CDR2 SYDVKM. The CDR3 sequence is 15 residues long. CDR3 nucleotides: TGTGCCGGCAGCATGGCGCCATGGGGAGACTACGAGCAGTACTTC. Protein product: CAGSMAPWGDYEQYF.

This chain links TRBV11-2 with TRBJ2-7, with 7 bases that match TRBD1. The junction had 0 bases not matched to a gene; V was cut back by 4 bases and J by 3 bases. In germline, CDR1 is SGHAT, CDR2 FQNNGV. This CDR3 comprises 12 residues. CDR3 region: CASSWDSYEQYF. The CDR3 nucleotides read TGTGCCAGCAGCTGGGACAGCTACGAGCAGTACTTC.

J is TRBJ1-3 and V is TRBV9; D remains ambiguous. In germline, CDR1 is SGDLS, CDR2 YYNGEE. This CDR3 is built from 17 residues. The germline V and J ends were trimmed by 0 bases and 4 bases, with 17 bases remaining between them. CDR3 sequence (DNA): TGTGCCAGCAGCGTAGTTCCTGGAATGGACCGCGGAAACACCATATATTTT. It codes for CASSVVPGMDRGNTIYF. The full variable domain, in which reference TRBV9 and TRBJ1-3 provide the parts outside the CDR3, is DSGVTQTPKHLITATGQRVTLRCSPRSGDLSVYWYQQSLDQGLQFLIQYYNGEERAKGNILERFSAQQFPDLHSELNLSSLELGDSALYFCASSVVPGMDRGNTIYFGEGSWLTVV.

Of note for this clonotype: One end of the junction is discordant with germline, which a read error may explain. The chain couples TRBV4-3 to TRBJ2-7; a weak D match, TRBD1 (6 bases). CDR1 and CDR2 from the germline V gene are LGHNA and YSLEER. This CDR3 comprises 15 residues. DNA of the CDR3: TGCGCCAGCAGCCAAGCCTCAGGGGCCTCCTCCGAGCAGTACTTC. As protein: CASSQASGASSEQYF.

J is TRBJ1-3 and V is TRBV7-2; D not certain. The germline V gene has CDR1 SGHTA and CDR2 FQGNSA. V gave up 5 bases and J gave up 4 bases, with 9 bases separating them. This CDR3 is built from 13 residues. The CDR3 sequence is CASSIEAGNTIYF. The CDR3 DNA is TGTGCCAGCAGCATAGAAGCGGGAAACACCATATATTTT.

The chain couples TRBV20-1 to TRBJ1-1; TRBD1 aligns across 8 bases. CDR3 length equals 13 residues. The V segment lost 6 bases and the J segment 10 bases; nucleotides outside the gene matches: 13. Germline V gene lookup returns CDR1 DFQATT and CDR2 SNEGSKA (reference sequence). The CDR3 region has the DNA TGCAGTGCCAGGGGACAGGCCTTTCGGGGAGCTTTCTTT. Amino acid sequence: CSARGQAFRGAFF.

The rearrangement links TRBV20-1 to TRBJ2-5, with D perhaps assigned TRBD1 or TRBD2 (5 bases each). This CDR3 comprises 11 residues. Trimming took 3 bases from V and 5 from J, leaving 7 bases between them. Germline V gene lookup returns CDR1 DFQATT and CDR2 SNEGSKA (reference sequence). CDR3 bases: TGCAGTGCTAGGTGGGGGGAGACCCAGTACTTC. It is translated as CSARWGETQYF.

This clonotype was counted many times. The V call is TRBV5-1, the J call TRBJ2-3, with 8 positions matching TRBD2. The CDR3 consists of 17 residues. CDR1 and CDR2 (germline): SGHRS, YFSETQ. J gave up 2 bases and V 0 bases, and 8 bases lay outside the gene matches. The CDR3 nucleotides are TGCGCCAGCAGCTTGGCCCAAACTAGCGGACTCACAGATACGCAGTATTTT. This codes for CASSLAQTSGLTDTQYF.

The chain recombines TRBV2 with TRBJ1-1; 7 positions agree with TRBD1. Germline V gene data show CDR1 as SNHLY and CDR2 as FYNNEI. The CDR3 sequence is 13 residues long. Trimming at V came to 4 bases and at J to 4 bases, leaving 3 bases not matched to a gene. This CDR3 reads CASSGRGITEAFF. The CDR3 DNA is TGTGCCAGCAGTGGCAGGGGGATCACTGAAGCTTTCTTT.

By sample share, this clonotype is medium-sized. The chain uses TRBV20-1 and TRBJ2-7, with TRBD2 matching over 9 bases. The germline V gene encodes CDR1 DFQATT and CDR2 SNEGSKA (reference sequence). V lost 6 bases to trimming and J lost 3 bases; unmatched junction nucleotides: 12. This CDR3 is built from 15 residues. CDR3 in DNA: TGCAGTGCCACAGGCGCCTTGACTAGCGGCTACGAGCAGTACTTC. Its protein is CSATGALTSGYEQYF.

This clonotype was picked up a small number of times. V gene TRBV20-1 combines with J gene TRBJ2-3, with 9 positions matching TRBD1. V lost 2 bases and J lost 8; bases outside the gene matches: 8. Germline V gene data show CDR1 as DFQATT and CDR2 as SNEGSKA (reference sequence). The CDR3 extends over 14 amino acids. The CDR3 region is CSARPGQGAGTQYF. The CDR3 DNA reads TGCAGTGCTAGACCGGGACAGGGTGCCGGTACGCAGTATTTT.

Only a few counts were recorded for this clonotype. The chain couples TRBV7-2 to TRBJ1-2; D is possibly TRBD1 (6 bases). This CDR3 is 15 amino acids long. The V end lost 5 bases, the J end lost 4 bases, and 17 bases lay between the germline ends. Germline loops: CDR1 SGHTA, CDR2 FQGNSA. CDR3 in amino acids: CASSPEGGRSYGYTF. The CDR3 DNA follows: TGTGCCAGCAGCCCGGAAGGGGGGAGGAGCTATGGCTACACCTTC. Full variable domain (remainder filled in from reference TRBV7-2 and TRBJ1-2): GAGVSQSPSNKVTEKGKDVELRCDPISGHTALYWYRQSLGQGLEFLIYFQGNSAPDKSGLPSDRFSAERTGGSVSTLTIQRTQQEDSAVYLCASSPEGGRSYGYTFGSGTRLTVV.

The rearrangement links TRBV5-1 to TRBJ2-2, with 7 bases lining up with TRBD1. The V gene end was trimmed by 2 bases and the J gene end by 6 bases; junction bases not matched to a gene: 4. The CDR3 length is 14 residues. The germline V gene has CDR1 SGHRS and CDR2 YFSETQ. The CDR3 sequence: CASSLQGQPGELFF. DNA for the CDR3: TGCGCCAGCAGCTTACAGGGACAGCCCGGGGAGCTGTTTTTT.

This chain links TRBV27 with TRBJ1-1; 7 nucleotides align to TRBD1. CDR1 is MNHEY, CDR2 SMNVEV, per germline (reference sequence). With 4 bases clipped from V and 10 bases from J, the junction kept 6 bases outside the gene matches. This CDR3 is built from 12 residues. The CDR3 sequence: CASSSAGTVAFF. CDR3 coding DNA: TGTGCCAGCAGTTCAGCCGGGACAGTAGCTTTCTTT.

The V call is TRBV6-2 or TRBV6-3, the J call TRBJ2-7; D not resolved. V lost 6 bases to trimming and J lost 6 bases, with 12 bases between them. The CDR3 consists of 12 residues. The germline V gene has CDR1 MNHEY and CDR2 SVGEGT. The CDR3 sequence is CASRKFTSEQYF. Written as DNA, the CDR3 is TGTGCCAGCAGGAAATTCACGAGCGAGCAGTACTTC.

A single count supports this clonotype. The V gene is TRBV20-1, the J gene TRBJ2-1, with D perhaps given as TRBD1 or TRBD2 (5 bases each). This CDR3 has 11 amino acids. The V end lost 6 bases, the J end lost 9 bases, and 12 bases lay between the germline ends. Germline V lookup: CDR1 DFQATT, CDR2 SNEGSKA (reference sequence). CDR3 amino acids: CSARGTREQFF. As DNA, the CDR3 is TGCAGTGCCCGGGGCACACGTGAGCAGTTCTTC.

This sequence joins TRBV2 and TRBJ1-5, with unresolved D. This CDR3 has 14 residues. Per germline, CDR1 SNHLY and CDR2 FYNNEI. V lost 4 bases, J lost 1 base, and 8 bases lay in between. In nucleotides, the CDR3 is TGTGCCAGCAGTGGCCCCAGCAGCAATCAGCCCCAGCATTTT. Its translation: CASSGPSSNQPQHF.

This clonotype is labeled medium-sized. The CDR3 bases are TGTGCCACCGGGACCGCTTCTTACAATGAGCAGTTCTTC. Its translation is CATGTASYNEQFF. This chain connects TRBV24-1 to TRBJ2-1; the D gene could be TRBD1 or TRBD2 (5 bases each). V was shortened by 9 bases and J by 4 bases, with 12 bases between the two germline ends. The germline V gene encodes CDR1 KGHDR and CDR2 SFDVKD. The CDR3 sequence is 13 residues long.

V usage is TRBV28 and J usage is TRBJ2-1; the D gene could be TRBD1 or TRBD2 (5 bases each). Trimming left V 5 bases short and J 15 bases short, with 14 bases between. The CDR3 runs 11 residues. The germline CDR1 and CDR2 sequences are MDHEN and SYDVKM. The CDR3 sequence is CASSTREGSFF. DNA for the CDR3: TGTGCCAGCAGTACCCGCGAGGGGTCGTTCTTC.

The chain links TRBV28 to TRBJ2-7; 11 nucleotides line up with TRBD2. Losses at the gene ends were 5 bases for V and 2 bases for J; bases not matched to a gene: 5. This CDR3 spans 15 amino acids. Germline CDR1 MDHEN, CDR2 SYDVKM. The CDR3 DNA reads as TGTGCCAGCAGTCCCAGACTAGCGGGACCCTACGAGCAGTACTTC. This codes for CASSPRLAGPYEQYF.

This clonotype was detected many times. The genes are TRBV20-1 and TRBJ1-2; 8 bases fit TRBD1. V dropped 4 bases and J dropped 7; count of bases not matched to a gene: 2. From germline, CDR1 is DFQATT and CDR2 SNEGSKA (reference sequence). This CDR3 has 11 residues. The CDR3 is CSATGGSGYTF. The CDR3 bases are TGCAGTGCTACAGGGGGCAGTGGCTACACCTTC.